The clone carrying this T cell receptor beta chain was recorded only once. Original handling: Reference gene primer amplification gave estimated nucleated cell counts. Assay used: immunoSEQ multiplex PCR; TCRdb lists only in-frame clones, some missing. That table furnishes V, J and clone size, whereas the DNA furnished D and trimming. Here the sample spans around 250,000 clones, under 90% being singletons. The junction had 6 bases not matched to a gene; V was cut back by 3 bases and J by 6 bases. The CDR3 contains 15 residues. The germline V gene encodes CDR1 KGHSH and CDR2 LQKENI. The data were taken from a study of blood T cell repertoires in COVID-19. At the level of the study: Samples came from the United States, Italy and Spain, spanning acute and convalescent COVID-19. PBMCs, B-cell-depleted T cells, or T cells provided the cDNA or gDNA that made up the material.

Adults between roughly 18 and 95 years of age took part from 20 to 25 US areas. Sequencing was carried out using PBMCs or T cells enriched from blood (not recorded which). This chain connects TRBV18 to TRBJ2-2; the match to TRBD2 covers 8 bases. This sequence was found in a man under 40 with acute COVID-19. CDR3: CASSPSGNAAGELFF. The CDR3 nucleotides read TGTGCCAGCTCACCTAGCGGGAACGCCGCCGGGGAGCTGTTTTTT.